This T cell receptor beta chain is from a study of tumor-infiltrating lymphocytes in primary liver carcinoma. Study information: Men and women, 30 to 69 years of age, made up the patients. Overall study results and limits: Only about 7-25% of top clones were detected in each of the five tumor regions.

Co-extracting RNA and DNA was done with roughly 17-32 mg of unsorted bulk tissue as input. Patients' primary liver carcinoma was surgically resected. As for this clonotype: What it binds is unknown. At one end the junction does not follow the germline gene, possibly because of a read error.

CDR3 length: 14 residues. Per germline, CDR1 SGHVS and CDR2 FQNEAQ. Constant-region priming of 500 ng total RNA yielded TCR beta cDNA. Three nested multiplex PCR rounds of slightly modified ARM-PCR generated TCR beta libraries. The first two PCR rounds used TRBV1-TRBV30 primers with a Cbeta primer, roughly 10 cycles each. TCRdb reprocessed the multiplex PCR reads via MiXCR and lists one record per CDR3 protein. The profile shows about 97,000 distinct CDR3 sequences, around two thirds of them singletons. The clonotype originates from a woman in her sixties or seventies with primary liver carcinoma and hepatitis B virus infection. The material sequenced was liver tumor tissue from sampling region 2. Subset specified: tumor region T2, inferior pole. The chain has TRBV7-8 and TRBJ1-1, with 7 bases that match TRBD1. The CDR3 sequence: CPSSLRDSYTEAFF. CDR3 sequence (DNA): TGTCCCAGCAGCCTTCGGGACAGCTACACTGAAGCTTTCTTT.